This T cell receptor beta chain was identified during a study of cytomegalovirus exposure and HLA in healthy donors. This clone was counted a few times. Its antigen is unidentified. The donors were members of the validation cohort, which comprised under 150 subjects and was separate from the first cohort of roughly 700 subjects. Data came from immunoSEQ multiplex PCR; TCRdb stores just in-frame clones and leaves some out. The sample contains about 140,000 clones, approximately 85% of which appear only once. Study conclusions and caveats: Specificity of three CMV-associated chains for CMV antigens was verified in vitro.

This TCR came from a woman in her 30s in good health and CMV-seronegative. The sequenced sample was PBMCs.

CDR3 sequence (DNA): TGTGCCAGCAGCCCACCCCCGGGACAGGGGAATGGCTACACCTTC. Its translation: CASSPPPGQGNGYTF. The chain employs TRBV4-2 and TRBJ1-2; 10 nucleotides line up with TRBD1. This CDR3 is built from 15 residues. Germline assignment: CDR1 LGHNA and CDR2 YNFKEQ. The trim removed 4 bases at V and 6 bases at J, leaving 8 bases unmatched.